These 18 T cell receptor beta chains were all obtained from the same sample, sequenced in a study of blood T cell repertoires in COVID-19 (dated by TCRdb to 2019 to 2021). The library was obtained by the immunoSEQ multiplex PCR assay. The source is immuneACCESS, and TCRdb retained only in-frame sequences with V and J called. Part of the clones is not carried over; for the studies checked, unresolved V genes explain less than half of this, and the remainder is unexplained. The sample data list about 230,000 clones, and approximately 82% of these were observed just once. The leading ten clones occupy 2% to 3% of the sample. Sequenced: peripheral blood. The receptors derive from a woman in her 70s with active or convalescent COVID-19.

The chain uses TRBV7-9 and TRBJ2-7; maybe TRBD2 (5 bases). Trimming took 1 base from V and 2 from J, leaving 12 bases between them. The germline V gene has CDR1 SEHNR and CDR2 FQNEAQ (reference sequence). This CDR3 comprises 15 residues. CDR3: CASSLEVDLPYEQYF. The CDR3 DNA follows: TGTGCCAGCAGCTTAGAAGTGGACTTGCCCTACGAGCAGTACTTC. The complete variable domain, with remaining parts taken from reference TRBV7-9 and TRBJ2-7, reads DTGVSQNPRHKITKRGQNVTFRCDPISEHNRLYWYRQTLGQGPEFLTYFQNEAQLEKSRLLSDRFSAERPKGSFSTLEIQRTEQGDSAMYLCASSLEVDLPYEQYFGPGTRLTVT.

The chain links TRBV6-5 to TRBJ2-7; 8 bases are shared with TRBD2. CDR1 and CDR2 from the germline V gene are MNHEY and SVGAGI. The J segment lost 2 bases and the V segment lost 4 bases, leaving 4 bases of the junction unmatched. The CDR3 covers 14 residues. Here the CDR3 DNA reads TGTGCCAGCAGTTTCGGGGGGGGGACCTACGAGCAGTACTTC. As protein: CASSFGGGTYEQYF.

The chain employs TRBV11-2 and TRBJ2-7; no reliable D call. V lost 2 bases to trimming and J lost 2 bases, with 16 bases between them. The CDR3 contains 16 residues. Germline CDR1 SGHAT, CDR2 FQNNGV. The CDR3 bases are TGTGCCAGCAGCTTAATGGGCCTCGGCGTCACCTACGAGCAGTACTTC. Translating gives CASSLMGLGVTYEQYF.

The CDR3 loop reads CASSRDRDNEKLFF. The CDR3 DNA sequence: TGCGCCAGCAGCCGGGACAGGGATAATGAAAAACTGTTTTTT. The chain has TRBV5-1 and TRBJ1-4, with TRBD1 matching 9 bases. Trimming removed 4 bases from V and 4 bases from J; junction bases left unmatched: 2. CDR1 and CDR2 from the germline V gene are SGHRS and YFSETQ. The length of the CDR3 is 14 residues.

This clone was observed a few times. The chain recombines TRBV7-3 with TRBJ2-1, with 7 bases fitting TRBD2. J gave up 5 bases and V 5 bases, and 6 bases lay outside the gene matches. This CDR3 contains 14 residues. CDR1 and CDR2 from the germline V gene are SGHTA and FQGTGA. The CDR3: CASSPGTTDNEQFF. The CDR3 region has the DNA TGTGCCAGCAGCCCCGGGACTACTGACAATGAGCAGTTCTTC.

The rearrangement uses TRBV6-6 and TRBJ2-7; 7 bases are a match to TRBD2. Germline V lookup: CDR1 MNHNY, CDR2 SVGAGI (reference sequence). This CDR3 is 15 amino acids long. Trimming removed 0 bases from V and 5 bases from J; junction bases left unmatched: 7. CDR3 sequence reads: CASSYSGGTTNEQYF. The CDR3 nucleotides read TGTGCCAGCAGTTACTCGGGGGGGACTACGAACGAGCAGTACTTC.

This clone occurred a few times. The genes are TRBV5-1 and TRBJ1-4; weak D call: TRBD1 (6 bases). The V end was cut by 4 bases, the J end by 5 bases, with 15 bases between. This CDR3 is built from 15 residues. CDR1 is SGHRS and CDR2 is YFSETQ in the germline V gene. The CDR3 reads CASSVQGRENEKLFF. CDR3 DNA sequence: TGCGCCAGCAGCGTCCAGGGGAGGGAGAATGAAAAACTGTTTTTT.

CDR3 sequence reads: CASSSSGDNSYEQYF. CDR3 in DNA: TGTGCCAGCAGCTCGAGTGGGGACAACTCCTACGAGCAGTACTTC. The gene calls are TRBV7-9 and TRBJ2-7, with D perhaps matching TRBD1 (6 bases). Trimming removed 4 bases at V and 0 bases at J, with 13 bases between. Germline lookup yields CDR1 SEHNR and CDR2 FQNEAQ (reference sequence). This CDR3 spans 15 amino acids.

The genes are TRBV4-3 and TRBJ1-4; 7 nucleotides match TRBD1. Germline values: CDR1 LGHNA, CDR2 YSLEER. The CDR3 spans 14 residues. V shed 3 bases, J shed 6 bases, and the junction held 4 bases outside the gene matches. The DNA for the CDR3 is TGCGCCAGCAGCCAGGGACAGAACTATGAAAAACTGTTTTTT. Amino acid sequence: CASSQGQNYEKLFF.

The chain recombines TRBV5-1 with TRBJ2-1; tentative D call: TRBD1 (5 bases). The CDR3 runs 15 residues. The germline V gene has CDR1 SGHRS and CDR2 YFSETQ. V was trimmed by 3 bases and J by 5 bases, leaving 15 bases between them. The CDR3 region has the DNA TGCGCCAGCAGCTCCACCCTCTCAGGGAACAATGAGCAGTTCTTC. Amino acid sequence: CASSSTLSGNNEQFF.

This clone was seen many times. The chain is built from TRBV6-6 and TRBJ2-7, with a weak D call TRBD2 (6 bases). The CDR3 is made up of 13 amino acids. The germline V gene encodes CDR1 MNHNY and CDR2 SVGAGI (reference sequence). V shed 2 bases and J shed 6 bases, with 11 bases lying between them. CDR3 DNA sequence: TGTGCCAGCAGTTACCATACCGGGGGCGAGCAGTACTTC. Encoded protein: CASSYHTGGEQYF.

V gene TRBV27 combines with J gene TRBJ1-2, with TRBD1 as a possible D gene (6 bases). CDR3 size: 16 residues. V lost 5 bases to trimming and J lost 4 bases, with 20 bases between them. Looked up from germline, CDR1 is MNHEY and CDR2 is SMNVEV (reference sequence). In DNA form, the CDR3 reads TGTGCCAGCAGTCCGGCTGGGGGGGCGCGTATCTATGGCTACACCTTC. It translates to CASSPAGGARIYGYTF.

The chain couples TRBV2 to TRBJ2-3; 15 positions agree with TRBD2. The CDR3 is made up of 18 amino acids. Germline V gives CDR1 SNHLY, CDR2 FYNNEI. The J segment lost 2 bases and the V segment lost 2 bases, leaving 5 bases of the junction unmatched. The CDR3 spells CASSERGLAGGFTDTQYF. DNA of the CDR3: TGTGCCAGCAGTGAACGGGGACTAGCGGGAGGTTTCACAGATACGCAGTATTTT.

V gene TRBV27 combines with J gene TRBJ2-7; 10 bases line up with TRBD2. This CDR3 has 15 residues. CDR1 MNHEY and CDR2 SMNVEV come from the germline V gene (reference sequence). Losses at the gene ends were 7 bases for V and 2 bases for J; bases not matched to a gene: 8. The CDR3 reads CASTALAGGPYEQYF. CDR3 sequence (DNA): TGTGCCAGCACGGCCTTAGCGGGAGGCCCCTACGAGCAGTACTTC.

CDR3 sequence reads: CASKTETGTVLTF. In DNA, the CDR3 is TGTGCCAGCAAAACCGAGACAGGGACTGTTTTAACCTTC. This chain links TRBV7-8 with TRBJ1-2; 7 nucleotides match TRBD1. CDR3 size: 13 residues. Germline-derived CDR1 and CDR2 are SGHVS and FQNEAQ. V lost 7 bases to trimming and J lost 14 bases; unmatched junction nucleotides: 16. The entire variable domain, with the rest obtained from reference TRBV7-8 and TRBJ1-2, is as follows: GAGVSQSPRYKVAKRGQDVALRCDPISGHVSLFWYQQALGQGPEFLTYFQNEAQLDKSGLPSDRFFAERPEGSVSTLKIQRTQQEDSAVYLCASKTETGTVLTFGSGTRLTVV.

The V and J genes are TRBV5-1 and TRBJ1-3; D not resolved. Between the trimmed V and J ends, which lost 4 bases and 0 bases, there was a span of 14 bases. This CDR3 comprises 16 residues. From germline, CDR1 is SGHRS and CDR2 YFSETQ. The CDR3 DNA is TGCGCCAGCAGCGCTGGAGAGGGATCCTCTGGAAACACCATATATTTT. Encoded protein: CASSAGEGSSGNTIYF.

For the CDR3, the DNA is TGTGCCAGCAAAGGCGGTTCCTACAATGAGCAGTTCTTC. This encodes CASKGGSYNEQFF. V is TRBV2 and J is TRBJ2-1, with D unclear. The V gene's germline CDR1 is SNHLY and CDR2 FYNNEI. V was trimmed by 7 bases and J by 1 base, leaving 8 bases between them. The CDR3 spans 13 residues. Drawing the rest from reference TRBV2 and TRBJ2-1, the complete variable domain is EPEVTQTPSHQVTQMGQEVILRCVPISNHLYFYWYRQILGQKVEFLVSFYNNEISEKSEIFDDQFSVERPDGSNFTLKIRSTKLEDSAMYFCASKGGSYNEQFFGPGTRLTVL.

The V call is TRBV19, the J call TRBJ2-6; possible D gene TRBD1, 6 bases. The CDR3 loop spans 17 amino acids. Deletions cut 1 base from V and 2 bases from J, with 12 bases between. Germline V CDR1 and CDR2: LNHDA, SQIVND (reference sequence). CDR3 sequence (DNA): TGTGCCAGTAGTATAGTGGCAGGGGTCGCTGGGGCCAACGTCCTGACTTTC. Its protein is CASSIVAGVAGANVLTF.